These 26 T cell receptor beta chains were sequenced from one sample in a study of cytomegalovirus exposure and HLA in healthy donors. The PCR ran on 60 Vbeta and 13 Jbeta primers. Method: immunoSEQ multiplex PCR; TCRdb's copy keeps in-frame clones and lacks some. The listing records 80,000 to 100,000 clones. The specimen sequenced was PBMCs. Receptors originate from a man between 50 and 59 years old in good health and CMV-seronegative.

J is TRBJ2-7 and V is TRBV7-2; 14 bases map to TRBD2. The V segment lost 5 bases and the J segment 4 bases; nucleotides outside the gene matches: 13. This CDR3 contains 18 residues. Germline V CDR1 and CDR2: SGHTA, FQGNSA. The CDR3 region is CASSLGPSGLAGGYEQYF. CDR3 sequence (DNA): TGTGCCAGCAGCCTAGGACCTAGTGGACTAGCGGGGGGTTACGAGCAGTACTTC.

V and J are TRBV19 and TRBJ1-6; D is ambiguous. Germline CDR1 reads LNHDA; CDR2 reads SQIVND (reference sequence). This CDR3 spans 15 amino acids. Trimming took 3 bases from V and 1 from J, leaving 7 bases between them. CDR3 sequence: CASSIRTSYNSPLHF. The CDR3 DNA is TGTGCCAGTAGTATCCGAACTTCCTATAATTCACCCCTCCACTTT.

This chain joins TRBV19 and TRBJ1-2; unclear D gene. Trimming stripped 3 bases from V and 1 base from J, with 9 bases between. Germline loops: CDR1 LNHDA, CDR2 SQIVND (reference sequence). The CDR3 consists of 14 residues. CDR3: CASSIVGGNYGYTF. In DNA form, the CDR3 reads TGTGCCAGTAGTATCGTGGGAGGTAACTATGGCTACACCTTC.

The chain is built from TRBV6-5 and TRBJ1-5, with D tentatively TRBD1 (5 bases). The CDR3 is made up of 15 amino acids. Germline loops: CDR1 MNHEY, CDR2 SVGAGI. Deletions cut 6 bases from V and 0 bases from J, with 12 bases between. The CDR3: CASRGHAYSNQPQHF. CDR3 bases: TGTGCCAGCAGAGGACACGCGTATAGCAATCAGCCCCAGCATTTT.

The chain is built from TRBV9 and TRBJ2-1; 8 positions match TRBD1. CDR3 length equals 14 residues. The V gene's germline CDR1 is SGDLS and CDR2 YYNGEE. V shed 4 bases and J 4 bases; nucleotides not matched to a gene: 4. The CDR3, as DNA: TGTGCCAGCAGCACCCGGACAGGGTACAATGAGCAGTTCTTC. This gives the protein CASSTRTGYNEQFF. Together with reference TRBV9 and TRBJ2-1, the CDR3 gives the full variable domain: DSGVTQTPKHLITATGQRVTLRCSPRSGDLSVYWYQQSLDQGLQFLIQYYNGEERAKGNILERFSAQQFPDLHSELNLSSLELGDSALYFCASSTRTGYNEQFFGPGTRLTVL.

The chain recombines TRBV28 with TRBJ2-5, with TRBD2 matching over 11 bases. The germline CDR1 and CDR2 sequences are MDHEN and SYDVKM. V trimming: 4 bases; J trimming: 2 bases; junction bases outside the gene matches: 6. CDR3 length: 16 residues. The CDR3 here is CASSSYSGGGQETQYF. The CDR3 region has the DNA TGTGCCAGCAGTTCCTATAGCGGGGGGGGACAAGAGACCCAGTACTTC.

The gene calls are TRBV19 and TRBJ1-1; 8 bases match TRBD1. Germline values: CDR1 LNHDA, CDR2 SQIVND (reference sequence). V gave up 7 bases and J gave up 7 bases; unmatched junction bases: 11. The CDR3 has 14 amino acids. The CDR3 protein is CASTKTGAFREAFF. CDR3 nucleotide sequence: TGTGCCAGTACCAAGACAGGGGCCTTCCGTGAAGCTTTCTTT.

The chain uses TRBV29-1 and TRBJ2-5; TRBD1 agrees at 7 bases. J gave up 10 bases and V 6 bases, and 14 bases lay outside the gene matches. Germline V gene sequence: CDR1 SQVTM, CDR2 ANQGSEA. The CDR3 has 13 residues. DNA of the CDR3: TGCAGCGTGGAACAGGGGATAGGGGGCGGCCAGTACTTC. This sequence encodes CSVEQGIGGGQYF.

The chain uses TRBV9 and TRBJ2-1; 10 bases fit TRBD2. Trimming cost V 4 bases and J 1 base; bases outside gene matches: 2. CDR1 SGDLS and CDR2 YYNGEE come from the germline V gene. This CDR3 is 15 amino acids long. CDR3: CASSTSGKSYNEQFF. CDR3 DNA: TGTGCCAGCAGCACTAGCGGGAAATCCTACAATGAGCAGTTCTTC.

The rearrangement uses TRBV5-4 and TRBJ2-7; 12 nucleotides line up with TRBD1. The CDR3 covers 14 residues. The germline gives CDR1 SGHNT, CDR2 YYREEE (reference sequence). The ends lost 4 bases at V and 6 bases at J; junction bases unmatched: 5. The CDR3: CASSAGTGGSEQYF. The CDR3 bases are TGTGCCAGCAGCGCCGGGACAGGGGGCTCCGAGCAGTACTTC.

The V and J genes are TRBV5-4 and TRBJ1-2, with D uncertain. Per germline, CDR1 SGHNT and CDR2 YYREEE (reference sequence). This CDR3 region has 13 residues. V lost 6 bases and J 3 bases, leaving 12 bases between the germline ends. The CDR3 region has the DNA TGTGCCAGCAACAAACCCCCACACTATGGCTACACCTTC. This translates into CASNKPPHYGYTF.

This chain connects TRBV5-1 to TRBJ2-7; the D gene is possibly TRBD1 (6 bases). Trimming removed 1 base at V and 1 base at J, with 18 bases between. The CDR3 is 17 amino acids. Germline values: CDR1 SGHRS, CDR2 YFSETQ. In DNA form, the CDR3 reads TGCGCCAGCAGCTTGTACCAAAATAGCAGGGGATCCTACGAGCAGTACTTC. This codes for CASSLYQNSRGSYEQYF.

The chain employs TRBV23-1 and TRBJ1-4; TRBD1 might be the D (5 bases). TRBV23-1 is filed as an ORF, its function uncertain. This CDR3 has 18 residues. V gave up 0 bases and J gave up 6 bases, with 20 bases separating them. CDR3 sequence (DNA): TGCGCCAGCAGTCAATCGGGACCGGGGACTGGAAGATATGAAAAACTGTTTTTT. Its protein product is CASSQSGPGTGRYEKLFF.

CDR3 coding DNA: TGTGCCAGCAGTCCGGGGACAGGTCGGGGGAACAATCAGCCCCAGCATTTT. It encodes CASSPGTGRGNNQPQHF. The genes are TRBV27 and TRBJ1-5; 8 bases line up with TRBD1. The V and J ends lost 5 bases and 3 bases, in that order; junction bases with no gene match: 12. The germline V gene has CDR1 MNHEY and CDR2 SMNVEV (reference sequence). This CDR3 region has 17 residues.

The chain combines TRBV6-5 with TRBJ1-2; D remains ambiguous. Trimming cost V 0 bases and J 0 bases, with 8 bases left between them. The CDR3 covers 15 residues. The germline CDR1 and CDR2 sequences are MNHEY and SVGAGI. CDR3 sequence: CASSYSTITNYGYTF. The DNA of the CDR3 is TGTGCCAGCAGTTACTCGACTATTACTAACTATGGCTACACCTTC.

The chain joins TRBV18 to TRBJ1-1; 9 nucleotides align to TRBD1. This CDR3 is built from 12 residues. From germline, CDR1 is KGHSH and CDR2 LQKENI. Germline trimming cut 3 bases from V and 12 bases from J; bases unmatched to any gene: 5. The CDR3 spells CASSPGTGWTFF. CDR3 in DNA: TGTGCCAGCTCACCCGGGACAGGGTGGACTTTCTTT.

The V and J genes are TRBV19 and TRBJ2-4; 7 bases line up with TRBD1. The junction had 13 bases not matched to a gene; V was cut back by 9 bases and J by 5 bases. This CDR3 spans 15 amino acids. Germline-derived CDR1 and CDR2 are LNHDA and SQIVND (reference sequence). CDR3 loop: CARGYGRGSQNIQYF. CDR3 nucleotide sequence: TGTGCCAGAGGGTACGGCAGGGGGTCCCAAAACATTCAGTACTTC. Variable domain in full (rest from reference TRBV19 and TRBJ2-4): DGGITQSPKYLFRKEGQNVTLSCEQNLNHDAMYWYRQDPGQGLRLIYYSQIVNDFQKGDIAEGYSVSREKKESFPLTVTSAQKNPTAFYLCARGYGRGSQNIQYFGAGTRLSVL.

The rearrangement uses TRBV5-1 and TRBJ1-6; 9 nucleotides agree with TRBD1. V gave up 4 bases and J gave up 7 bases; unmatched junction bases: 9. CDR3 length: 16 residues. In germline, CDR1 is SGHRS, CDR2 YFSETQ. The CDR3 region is CASSVGQGRLNSPLHF. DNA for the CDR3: TGCGCCAGCAGCGTGGGACAGGGCCGACTGAATTCACCCCTCCACTTT.

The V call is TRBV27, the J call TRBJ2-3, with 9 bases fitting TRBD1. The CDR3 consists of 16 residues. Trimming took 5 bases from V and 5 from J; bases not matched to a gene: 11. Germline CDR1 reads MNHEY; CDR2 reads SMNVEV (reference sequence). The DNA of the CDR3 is TGTGCCAGCAGTCTCACTAGGGGGACAGGGCAAGATACGCAGTATTTT. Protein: CASSLTRGTGQDTQYF.

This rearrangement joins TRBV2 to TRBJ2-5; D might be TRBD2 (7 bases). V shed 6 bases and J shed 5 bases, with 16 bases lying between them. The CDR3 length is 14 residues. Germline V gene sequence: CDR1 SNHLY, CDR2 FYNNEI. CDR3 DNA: TGTGCCAGCAGCCCCCGGGGGGCAGTGGAGACCCAGTACTTC. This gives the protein CASSPRGAVETQYF.

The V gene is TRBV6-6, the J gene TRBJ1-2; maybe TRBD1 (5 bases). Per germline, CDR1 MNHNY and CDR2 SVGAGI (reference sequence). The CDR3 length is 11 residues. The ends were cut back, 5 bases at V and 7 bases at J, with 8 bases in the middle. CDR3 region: CASSTGFGYTF. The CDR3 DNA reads TGTGCCAGCAGTACAGGTTTTGGCTACACCTTC.

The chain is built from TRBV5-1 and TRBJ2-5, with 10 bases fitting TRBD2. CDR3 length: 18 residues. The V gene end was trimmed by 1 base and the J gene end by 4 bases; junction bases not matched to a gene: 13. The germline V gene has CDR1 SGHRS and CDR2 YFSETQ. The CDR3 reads CASSLPLTGTSEGETQYF. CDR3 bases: TGCGCCAGCAGCTTGCCCTTAACCGGGACTAGCGAAGGAGAGACCCAGTACTTC.

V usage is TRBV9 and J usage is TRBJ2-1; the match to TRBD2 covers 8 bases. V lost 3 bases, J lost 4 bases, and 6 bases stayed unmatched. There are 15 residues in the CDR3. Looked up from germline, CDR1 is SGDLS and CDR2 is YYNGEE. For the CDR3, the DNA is TGTGCCAGCAGCGCGACGGGACTAGGTTACAATGAGCAGTTCTTC. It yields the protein CASSATGLGYNEQFF.

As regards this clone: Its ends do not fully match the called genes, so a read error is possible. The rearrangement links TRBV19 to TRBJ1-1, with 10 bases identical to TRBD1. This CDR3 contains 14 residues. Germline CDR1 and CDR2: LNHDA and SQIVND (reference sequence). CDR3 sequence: CASRKGQGNAEAFF. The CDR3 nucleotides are TGTGCCAGTAGGAAGGGACAGGGGAACGCTGAAGCTTTCTTT.

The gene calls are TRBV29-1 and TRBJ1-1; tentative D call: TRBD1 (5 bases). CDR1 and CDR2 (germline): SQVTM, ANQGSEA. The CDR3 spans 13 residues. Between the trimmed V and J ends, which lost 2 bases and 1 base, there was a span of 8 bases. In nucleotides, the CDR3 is TGCAGCGTTGAACGAGACAGGAACACTGAAGCTTTCTTT. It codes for CSVERDRNTEAFF.

The CDR3 DNA follows: TGCGCCAGCAGCCAAGAAGGAGGGGCCCGGGGGAGGGAGCAGTACTTC. It is translated as CASSQEGGARGREQYF. The chain joins TRBV4-1 to TRBJ2-7; TRBD2 is a possible D gene (6 bases). V lost 0 bases to trimming and J lost 7 bases, with 19 bases between them. This CDR3 has 16 amino acids. The V gene's germline CDR1 is MGHRA and CDR2 YSYEKL.